This TCR beta chain emerged from a study of cytomegalovirus exposure and HLA in healthy donors. V was shortened by 6 bases and J by 2 bases, with 14 bases between the two germline ends. The CDR3 totals 14 residues. The germline gives CDR1 SGHAT, CDR2 FQNNGV. The method was immunoSEQ multiplex PCR; TCRdb's version includes in-frame clones alone and lacks a portion of them. Seen here are 260,000 or so clones, 87% observed once, and the top ten hold less than 3%. Sequencing was performed on PBMCs. The source of this sequence is a man younger than 35 in good health and CMV-seronegative. The rearrangement links TRBV11-2 to TRBJ2-7; a possible D gene is TRBD2 (6 bases). This chain's CDR3 is CASSTGVAPYEQYF. CDR3 in DNA: TGTGCCAGCAGTACGGGGGTCGCCCCCTACGAGCAGTACTTC.